This TCR beta chain was recorded in a study of blood T cell repertoires in COVID-19. TCRdb's copy holds only in-frame clones and misses some; the assay was immunoSEQ multiplex PCR. The repertoire includes some 97,000 clones, roughly nine tenths of them detected once, and about 5% sits in the top ten. V was cut by 3 bases and J by 0 bases, with 18 bases left in between. The CDR3 has 19 residues. Germline CDR1 and CDR2: MNHNS and SASEGT. This TCR came from a man between 45 and 60 years old with acute or convalescent COVID-19. The sequenced sample consisted of peripheral blood. This chain links TRBV6-1 with TRBJ1-6; weak D call: TRBD1 (5 bases). CDR3: CASSDSWGSQSSYNSPLHF. For the CDR3, the DNA is TGTGCCAGCAGTGATTCGTGGGGCAGCCAAAGCTCCTATAATTCACCCCTCCACTTT.